This entry is about one T cell receptor (beta chain). Its antigen remains unknown. The source of the sample is a study of cytomegalovirus exposure and HLA in healthy donors. Study findings and constraints: 150 or so TCR beta chains were listed as cytomegalovirus-associated.

The data were produced by immunoSEQ multiplex PCR, yet TCRdb's version contains in-frame clones alone and is incomplete. This table has fewer than 250,000 clones, around nine tenths appearing once. CDR1 and CDR2 from the germline V gene are SGHTA and FQGNSA. The CDR3 covers 13 residues. V dropped 5 bases and J dropped 6 bases, with 10 bases sitting between them. The sequence was collected from a man aged 18 to 30 in good health and CMV-seronegative. Sequencing was performed on PBMCs. The V gene is TRBV7-2, the J gene TRBJ2-2, with a weak D call TRBD1 (5 bases). This chain's CDR3 is CASSVIGAGELFF. The CDR3 bases are TGTGCCAGCAGCGTCATAGGGGCCGGGGAGCTGTTTTTT.